This T cell receptor beta chain was identified in a study of T cell responses to AZD1222 COVID-19 vaccine. For the study at large: Pooled in the analysis were second doses at about 4 or about 12 weeks.

Some clones are missing from TCRdb's copy, which holds only in-frame ones; the method was immunoSEQ multiplex PCR. Here the sample spans roughly 150,000 clones, 85% to 90% being singletons. This CDR3 is built from 16 residues. The chain recombines TRBV21-1 with TRBJ1-2. TRBV21-1 counts as a pseudogene. The receptor was isolated from an adult in good health. Sample: peripheral blood, taken on day 0 of AZD1222 vaccination. The CDR3 is CASSNSGQEHNYGYTF. CDR3 sequence (DNA): TGTGCCAGCAGCAATAGCGGGCAGGAGCACAACTATGGCTACACCTTC.